This TCR beta chain derives from a study of blood T cell repertoires in COVID-19. For the study at large: T cells, B-cell-depleted T cells, or PBMCs provided the cDNA or gDNA that served as material.

Original handling: Estimated nucleated cell counts came from reference gene primer amplification. TCRdb's copy holds only in-frame clones and misses some; the assay was immunoSEQ multiplex PCR. Clone size and V and J calls were adopted from that table, with D and trimming inferred from the DNA. This sample carries 380,000 or so clones, roughly four fifths of them seen once, and the ten largest clones take roughly 1.1%. Comments on this clone: The germline gene is not matched at one end of the junction; a read error may be the cause.

Per the germline V gene, CDR1 is MNHEY and CDR2 is SVGAGI. This CDR3 contains 12 residues. This clonotype was sampled from a human donor with acute or convalescent COVID-19. The donor label of this sample is uncertain. The J gene is TRBJ2-7, the V gene TRBV6-5; 7 bases map to TRBD1. Sequenced sample: peripheral blood. The CDR3 is CGTGVISYEQYF. The CDR3 region has the DNA TGCGGCACAGGGGTGATCTCCTACGAGCAGTACTTC.